The clone carrying this TCR beta chain appeared many times. Antigen: not known. These data come from a study of T cell repertoires in cytomegalovirus infection. Turning to the study itself: Shared public TCR beta signatures pointed to both CMV infection and a matching HLA type. Study-level findings and limits: Pooled public TCR beta family frequency picked out CMV carriers with the relevant HLA. The ex vivo response was dominated by HLA-C-restricted CMV-specific TCR beta clonotypes.

MiXCR, applied by TCRdb to the reads, yields one record per CDR3 protein. Of a few hundred thousand distinct CDR3 sequences listed, approximately 9% are singletons. CDR3 length: 13 residues. Germline V gives CDR1 MDHEN, CDR2 SYDVKM. Trimming removed 2 bases from V and 2 bases from J, with 6 bases in between. The source of this sequence is a human donor in good health (CMV status not recorded). Some clones in this sample may be carry-over from other donors' samples. The sample consisted of PBMCs. The chain carries TRBV28 and TRBJ1-2; no reliable D call. The CDR3 protein is CASSLLANYGYTF. The CDR3 DNA sequence: TGTGCCAGCAGTTTACTGGCCAACTATGGCTACACCTTC.